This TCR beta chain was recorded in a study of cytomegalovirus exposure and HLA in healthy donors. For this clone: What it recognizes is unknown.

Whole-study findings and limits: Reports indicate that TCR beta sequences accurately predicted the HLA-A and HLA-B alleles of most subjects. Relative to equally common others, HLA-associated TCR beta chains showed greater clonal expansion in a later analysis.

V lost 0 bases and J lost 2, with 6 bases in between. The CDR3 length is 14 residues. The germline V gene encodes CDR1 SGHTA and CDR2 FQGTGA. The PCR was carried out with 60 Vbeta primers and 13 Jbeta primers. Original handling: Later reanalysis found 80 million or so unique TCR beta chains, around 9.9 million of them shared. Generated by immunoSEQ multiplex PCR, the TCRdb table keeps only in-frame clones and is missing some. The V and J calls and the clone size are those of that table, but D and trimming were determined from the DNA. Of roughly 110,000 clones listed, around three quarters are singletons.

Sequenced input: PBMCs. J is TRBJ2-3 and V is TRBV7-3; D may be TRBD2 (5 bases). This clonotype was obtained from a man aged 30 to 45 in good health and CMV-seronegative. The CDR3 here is CASSLTRVTDTQYF. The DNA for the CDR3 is TGTGCCAGCAGCTTAACGCGGGTCACAGATACGCAGTATTTT. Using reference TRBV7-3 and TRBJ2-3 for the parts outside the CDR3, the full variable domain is GAGVSQTPSNKVTEKGKYVELRCDPISGHTALYWYRQSLGQGPEFLIYFQGTGAADDSGLPNDRFFAVRPEGSVSTLKIQRTERGDSAVYLCASSLTRVTDTQYFGPGTRLTVL.